These 8 T cell receptor beta chains were all obtained from the same sample, sequenced in a study of synovial regulatory T cells in juvenile arthritis. The assay was immunoSEQ multiplex PCR, and TCRdb's table has in-frame clones only and misses some. The sample yields 7,500 to 10,000 clones, of which the top ten take up nearly 0.95%. The sequencing input was Treg cells from blood. Sample subset: remaining (HLA-DR-negative) circulating blood Treg cells. The receptor source for this set is a donor younger than 35 with juvenile idiopathic arthritis.

The CDR3 protein is CAIKSPGPVETQYF. The genes are TRBV10-3 and TRBJ2-5. The length of the CDR3 is 14 residues. This entry has no DNA. Per germline, CDR1 ENHRY and CDR2 SYGVKD.

The CDR3 loop is CAISEGAREQYF. The gene calls are TRBV10-3 and TRBJ2-7; the D call from TCRdb, TRBD2, cannot be confirmed without DNA. This CDR3 comprises 12 residues. Only the protein is available. Germline V CDR1 and CDR2: ENHRY, SYGVKD.

V usage is TRBV6-5 and J usage is TRBJ1-4; TCRdb's assignment of TRBD1 cannot be checked, as there is no DNA. In germline, CDR1 is MNHEY, CDR2 SVGAGI. CDR3 length: 15 amino acids. The protein alone is recorded here. CDR3 amino acids: CASSYQGTVNEKLFF.

This rearrangement joins TRBV28 to TRBJ1-1; TCRdb names TRBD1, which stays unverified in the absence of DNA. This CDR3 is 15 amino acids long. No DNA appears here. The germline V gene has CDR1 MDHEN and CDR2 SYDVKM. The CDR3 loop is CASTRVGWVNTEAFF.

The chain employs TRBV5-1 and TRBJ1-2. The CDR3 consists of 17 residues. No coding sequence is recorded. Germline V CDR1 and CDR2: SGHRS, YFSETQ. This chain's CDR3 is CASSLDGPGAGGYGYTF.

The chain has TRBV4-3 and TRBJ1-4; TCRdb reports TRBD1, a call that lacks DNA to check it against. The CDR3 runs 17 residues. No DNA is given. Germline V gene data show CDR1 as LGHNA and CDR2 as YSLEER. CDR3 sequence: CASSHSGHSSTNEKLFF.

This chain joins TRBV7-2 and TRBJ2-1; the TRBD1 assignment by TCRdb is unverifiable without DNA. The CDR3 is 14 residues long. No coding sequence is recorded. CDR1 SGHTA and CDR2 FQGNSA come from the germline V gene. This CDR3 is CASSFDRGLNEQFF.

The CDR3 here is CASSAYRRGNTEAFF. This chain links TRBV27 with TRBJ1-1. Germline-derived CDR1 and CDR2 are MNHEY and SMNVEV (reference sequence). CDR3 size: 15 residues. The DNA is not on file.